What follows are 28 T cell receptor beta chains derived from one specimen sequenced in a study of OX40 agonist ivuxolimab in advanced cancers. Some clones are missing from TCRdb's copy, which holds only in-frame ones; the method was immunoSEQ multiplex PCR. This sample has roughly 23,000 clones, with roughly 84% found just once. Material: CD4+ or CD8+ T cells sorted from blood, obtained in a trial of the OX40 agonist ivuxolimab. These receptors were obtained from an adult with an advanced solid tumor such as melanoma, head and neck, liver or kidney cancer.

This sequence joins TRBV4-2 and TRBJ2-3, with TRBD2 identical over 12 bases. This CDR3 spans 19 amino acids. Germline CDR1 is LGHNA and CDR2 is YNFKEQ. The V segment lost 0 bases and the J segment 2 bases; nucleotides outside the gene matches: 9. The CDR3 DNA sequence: TGTGCCAGCAGCCAAGAGGGGGGTGGACTAGCGGGATACACAGATACGCAGTATTTT. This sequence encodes CASSQEGGGLAGYTDTQYF.

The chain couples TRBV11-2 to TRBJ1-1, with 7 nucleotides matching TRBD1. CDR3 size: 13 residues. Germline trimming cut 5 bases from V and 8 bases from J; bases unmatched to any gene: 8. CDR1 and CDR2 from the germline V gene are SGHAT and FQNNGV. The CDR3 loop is CASSRTGTAEAFF. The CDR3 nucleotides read TGTGCCAGCAGCCGAACCGGGACAGCCGAAGCTTTCTTT.

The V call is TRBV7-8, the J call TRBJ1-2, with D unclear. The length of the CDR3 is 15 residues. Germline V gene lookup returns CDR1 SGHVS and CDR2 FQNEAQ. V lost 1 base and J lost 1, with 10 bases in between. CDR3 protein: CASSLDLGFNYGYTF. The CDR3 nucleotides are TGTGCCAGCAGCTTAGATCTGGGGTTTAACTATGGCTACACCTTC.

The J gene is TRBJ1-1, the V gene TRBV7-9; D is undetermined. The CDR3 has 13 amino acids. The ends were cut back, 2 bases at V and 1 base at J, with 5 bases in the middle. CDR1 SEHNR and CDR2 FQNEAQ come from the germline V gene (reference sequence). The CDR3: CASSLFENTEAFF. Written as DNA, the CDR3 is TGTGCCAGCAGCTTATTCGAGAACACTGAAGCTTTCTTT.

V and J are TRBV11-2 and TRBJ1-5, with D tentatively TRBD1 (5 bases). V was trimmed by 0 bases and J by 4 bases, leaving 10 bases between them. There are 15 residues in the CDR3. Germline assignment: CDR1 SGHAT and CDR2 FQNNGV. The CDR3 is CASSLDPDKNQPQHF. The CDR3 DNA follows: TGTGCCAGCAGCTTAGATCCGGACAAGAATCAGCCCCAGCATTTT.

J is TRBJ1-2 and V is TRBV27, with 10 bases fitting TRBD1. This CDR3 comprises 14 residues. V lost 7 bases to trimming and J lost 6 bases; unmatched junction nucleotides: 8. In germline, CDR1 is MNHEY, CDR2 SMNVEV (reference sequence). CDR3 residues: CASTSTGGVHGYTF. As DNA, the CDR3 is TGTGCCAGCACCTCGACAGGGGGCGTCCATGGCTACACCTTC.

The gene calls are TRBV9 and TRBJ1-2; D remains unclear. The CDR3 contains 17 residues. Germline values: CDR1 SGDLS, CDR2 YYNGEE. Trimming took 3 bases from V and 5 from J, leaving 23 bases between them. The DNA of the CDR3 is TGTGCCAGCAGCGAACCGACGGAAATTCGGGCCCATTATGGCTACACCTTC. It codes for CASSEPTEIRAHYGYTF.

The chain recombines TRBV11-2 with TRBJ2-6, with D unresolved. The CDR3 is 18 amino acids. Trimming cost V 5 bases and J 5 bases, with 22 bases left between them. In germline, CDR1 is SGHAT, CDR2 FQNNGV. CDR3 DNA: TGTGCCAGCAGCGTGAACTTCAAGCAACAAAGTCGGGCCAACGTCCTGACTTTC. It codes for CASSVNFKQQSRANVLTF.

CDR3: CASGSYEQYF. CDR3 sequence (DNA): TGTGCCAGCGGGTCCTACGAGCAGTACTTC. This chain joins TRBV6-5 and TRBJ2-7; no clear D. The V end was cut by 8 bases, the J end by 1 base, with 3 bases between. Germline values: CDR1 MNHEY, CDR2 SVGAGI. The CDR3 covers 10 residues.

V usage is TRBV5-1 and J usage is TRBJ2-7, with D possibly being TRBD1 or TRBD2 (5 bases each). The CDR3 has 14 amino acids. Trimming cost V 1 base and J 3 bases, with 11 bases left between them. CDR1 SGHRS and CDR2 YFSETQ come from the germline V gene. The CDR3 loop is CASSLSLGDYEQYF. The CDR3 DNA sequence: TGCGCCAGCAGCTTGAGTCTGGGGGACTACGAGCAGTACTTC.

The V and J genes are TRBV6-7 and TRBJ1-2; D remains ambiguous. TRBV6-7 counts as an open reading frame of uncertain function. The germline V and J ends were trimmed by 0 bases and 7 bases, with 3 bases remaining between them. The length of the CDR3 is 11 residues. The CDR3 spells CASSYSIGYTF. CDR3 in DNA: TGTGCCAGCAGTTACTCGATTGGCTACACCTTC.

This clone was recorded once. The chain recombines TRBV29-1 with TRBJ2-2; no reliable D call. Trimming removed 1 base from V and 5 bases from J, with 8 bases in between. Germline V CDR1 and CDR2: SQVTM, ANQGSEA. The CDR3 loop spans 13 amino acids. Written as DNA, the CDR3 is TGCAGCGTTGAAGTTGGTGAGACCGGGGAGCTGTTTTTT. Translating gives CSVEVGETGELFF.

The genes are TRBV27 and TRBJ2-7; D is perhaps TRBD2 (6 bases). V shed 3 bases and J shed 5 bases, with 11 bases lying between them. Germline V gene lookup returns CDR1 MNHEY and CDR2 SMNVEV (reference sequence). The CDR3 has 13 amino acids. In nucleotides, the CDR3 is TGTGCCAGCAGTTTCGGGGGTTTCGACGAGCAGTACTTC. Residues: CASSFGGFDEQYF.

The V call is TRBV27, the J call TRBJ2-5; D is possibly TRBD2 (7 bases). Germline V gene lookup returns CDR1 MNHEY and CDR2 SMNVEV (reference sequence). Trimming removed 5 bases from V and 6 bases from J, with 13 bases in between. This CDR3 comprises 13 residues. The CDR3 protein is CASSPGGGQTQYF. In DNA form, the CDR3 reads TGTGCCAGCAGTCCTGGGGGGGGCCAGACCCAGTACTTC.

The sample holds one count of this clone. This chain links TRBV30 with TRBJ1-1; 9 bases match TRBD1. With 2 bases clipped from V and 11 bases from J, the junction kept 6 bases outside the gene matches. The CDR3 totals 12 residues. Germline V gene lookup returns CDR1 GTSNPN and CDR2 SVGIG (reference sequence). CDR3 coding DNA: TGTGCCTGGAGTATCGGGACAGGGATGGCTTTCTTT. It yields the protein CAWSIGTGMAFF. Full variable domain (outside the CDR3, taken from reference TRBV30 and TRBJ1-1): SQTIHQWPATLVQPVGSPLSLECTVEGTSNPNLYWYRQAAGRGLQLLFYSVGIGQISSEVPQNLSASRPQDRQFILSSKKLLLSDSGFYLCAWSIGTGMAFFGQGTRLTVV.

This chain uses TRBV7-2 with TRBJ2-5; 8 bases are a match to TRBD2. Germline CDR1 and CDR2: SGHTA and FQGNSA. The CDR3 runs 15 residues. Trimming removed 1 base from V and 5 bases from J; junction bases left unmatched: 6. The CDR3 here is CASSLVRGGRETQYF. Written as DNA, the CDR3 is TGTGCCAGCAGCTTAGTTCGGGGGGGCCGGGAGACCCAGTACTTC.

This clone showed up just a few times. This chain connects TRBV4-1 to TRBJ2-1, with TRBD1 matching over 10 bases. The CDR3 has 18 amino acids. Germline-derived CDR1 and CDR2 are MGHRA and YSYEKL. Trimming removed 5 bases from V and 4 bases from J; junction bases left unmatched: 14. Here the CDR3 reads CASSYSSGQGSFYNEQFF. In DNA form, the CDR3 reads TGCGCCAGCAGCTATTCTTCGGGACAGGGGTCCTTTTACAATGAGCAGTTCTTC.

The CDR3 region is CASSFDDTEAFF. For the CDR3, the DNA is TGTGCCAGCAGCTTCGACGACACTGAAGCTTTCTTT. V usage is TRBV5-4 and J usage is TRBJ1-1; D uncertain. In germline, CDR1 is SGHNT, CDR2 YYREEE (reference sequence). The CDR3 contains 12 residues. Trimming cost V 2 bases and J 3 bases, with 5 bases left between them. Together with reference TRBV5-4 and TRBJ1-1, the CDR3 gives the full variable domain: ETGVTQSPTHLIKTRGQQVTLRCSSQSGHNTVSWYQQALGQGPQFIFQYYREEENGRGNFPPRFSGLQFPNYSSELNVNALELDDSALYLCASSFDDTEAFFGQGTRLTVV.

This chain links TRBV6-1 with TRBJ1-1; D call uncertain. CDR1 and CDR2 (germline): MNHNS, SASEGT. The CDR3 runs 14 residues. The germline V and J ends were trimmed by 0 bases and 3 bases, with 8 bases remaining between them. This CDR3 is CASSEAVDYTEAFF. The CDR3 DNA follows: TGTGCCAGCAGTGAAGCGGTGGATTACACTGAAGCTTTCTTT.

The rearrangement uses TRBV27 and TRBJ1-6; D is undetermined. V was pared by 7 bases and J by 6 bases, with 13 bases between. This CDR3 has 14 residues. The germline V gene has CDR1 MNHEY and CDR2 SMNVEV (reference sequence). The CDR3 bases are TGTGCCAGCACCCTCGTCTCCGGTAATTCACCCCTCCACTTT. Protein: CASTLVSGNSPLHF.

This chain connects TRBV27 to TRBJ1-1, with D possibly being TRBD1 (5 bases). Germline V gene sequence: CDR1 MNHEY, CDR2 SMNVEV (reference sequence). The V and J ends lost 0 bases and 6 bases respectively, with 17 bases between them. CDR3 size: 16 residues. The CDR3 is CASSLSFRVGLAEAFF. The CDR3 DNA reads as TGTGCCAGCAGTTTATCTTTCAGGGTTGGTCTCGCTGAAGCTTTCTTT.

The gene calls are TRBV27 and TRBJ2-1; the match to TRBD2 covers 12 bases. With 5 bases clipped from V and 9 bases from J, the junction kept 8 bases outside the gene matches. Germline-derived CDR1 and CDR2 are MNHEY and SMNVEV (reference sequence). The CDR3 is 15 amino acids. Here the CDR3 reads CASSQHLAGGGEQFF. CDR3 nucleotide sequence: TGTGCCAGCAGTCAACACCTAGCGGGGGGGGGTGAGCAGTTCTTC.

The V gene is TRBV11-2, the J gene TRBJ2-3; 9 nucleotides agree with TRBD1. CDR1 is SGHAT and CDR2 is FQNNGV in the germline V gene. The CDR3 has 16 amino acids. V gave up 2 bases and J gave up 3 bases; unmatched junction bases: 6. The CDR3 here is CASSLWDRDITDTQYF. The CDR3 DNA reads TGTGCCAGCAGCTTATGGGACAGGGATATTACAGATACGCAGTATTTT.

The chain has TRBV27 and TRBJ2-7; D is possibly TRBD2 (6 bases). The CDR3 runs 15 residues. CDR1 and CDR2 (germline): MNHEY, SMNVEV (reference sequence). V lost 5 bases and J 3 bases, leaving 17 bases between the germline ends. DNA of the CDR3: TGTGCCAGCAGTCCCCTGGGGGGTTCCTTCTACGAGCAGTACTTC. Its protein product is CASSPLGGSFYEQYF.

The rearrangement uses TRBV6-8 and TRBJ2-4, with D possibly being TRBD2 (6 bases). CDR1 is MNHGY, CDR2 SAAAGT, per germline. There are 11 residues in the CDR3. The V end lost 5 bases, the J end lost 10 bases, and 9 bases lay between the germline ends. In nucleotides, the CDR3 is TGTGCCAGCAGTCGTGGGGGGATTCAGTACTTC. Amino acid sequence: CASSRGGIQYF.

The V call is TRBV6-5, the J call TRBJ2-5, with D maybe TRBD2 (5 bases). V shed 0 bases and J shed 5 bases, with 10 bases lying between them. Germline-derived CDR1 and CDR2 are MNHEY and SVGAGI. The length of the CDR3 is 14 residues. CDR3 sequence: CASSYSRDRETQYF. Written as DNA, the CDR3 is TGTGCCAGCAGTTACTCCCGGGATCGGGAGACCCAGTACTTC.

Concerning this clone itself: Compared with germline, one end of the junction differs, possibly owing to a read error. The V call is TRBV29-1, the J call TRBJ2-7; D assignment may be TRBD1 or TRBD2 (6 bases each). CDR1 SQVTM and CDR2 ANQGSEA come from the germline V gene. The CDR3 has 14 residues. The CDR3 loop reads CSVRVGGLDYGQYF. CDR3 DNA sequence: TGCAGCGTGAGGGTAGGGGGGCTCGATTACGGGCAGTACTTC.

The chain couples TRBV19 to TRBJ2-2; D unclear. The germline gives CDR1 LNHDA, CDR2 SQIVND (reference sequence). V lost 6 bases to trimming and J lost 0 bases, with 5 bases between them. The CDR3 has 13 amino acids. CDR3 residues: CASSAANTGELFF. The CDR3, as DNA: TGTGCCAGTAGCGCAGCGAACACCGGGGAGCTGTTTTTT.